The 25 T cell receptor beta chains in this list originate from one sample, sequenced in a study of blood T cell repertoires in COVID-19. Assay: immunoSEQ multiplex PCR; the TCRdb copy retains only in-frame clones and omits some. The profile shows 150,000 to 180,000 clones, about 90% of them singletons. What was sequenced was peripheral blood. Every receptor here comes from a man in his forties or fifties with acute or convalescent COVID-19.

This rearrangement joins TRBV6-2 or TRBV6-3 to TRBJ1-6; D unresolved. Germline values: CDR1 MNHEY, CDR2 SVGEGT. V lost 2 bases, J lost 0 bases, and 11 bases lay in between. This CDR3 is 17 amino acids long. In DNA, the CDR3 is TGTGCCAGCAGTTACCCGCTGAAGAGCTCCTATAATTCACCCCTCCACTTT. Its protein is CASSYPLKSSYNSPLHF.

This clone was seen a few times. The CDR3: CASSYRLAAEQFF. CDR3 in DNA: TGTGCCAGCAGTTATCGGCTAGCTGCTGAGCAGTTCTTC. The chain employs TRBV6-5 and TRBJ2-1; a possible D gene is TRBD2 (5 bases). The CDR3 totals 13 residues. The V end lost 3 bases, the J end lost 9 bases, and 12 bases lay between the germline ends. Per germline, CDR1 MNHEY and CDR2 SVGAGI.

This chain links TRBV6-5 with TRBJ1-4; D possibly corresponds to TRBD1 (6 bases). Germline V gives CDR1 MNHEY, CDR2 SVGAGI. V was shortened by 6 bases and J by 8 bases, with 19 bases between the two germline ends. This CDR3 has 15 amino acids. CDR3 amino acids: CASRSRDTGPEKLFF. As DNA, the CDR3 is TGTGCCAGCAGGAGCCGGGACACCGGTCCCGAAAAACTGTTTTTT.

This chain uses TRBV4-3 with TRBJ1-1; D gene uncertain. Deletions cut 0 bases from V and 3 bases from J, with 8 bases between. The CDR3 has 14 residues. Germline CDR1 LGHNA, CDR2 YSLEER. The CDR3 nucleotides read TGCGCCAGCAGCCAAGATTTCCGGGACACTGAAGCTTTCTTT. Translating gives CASSQDFRDTEAFF.

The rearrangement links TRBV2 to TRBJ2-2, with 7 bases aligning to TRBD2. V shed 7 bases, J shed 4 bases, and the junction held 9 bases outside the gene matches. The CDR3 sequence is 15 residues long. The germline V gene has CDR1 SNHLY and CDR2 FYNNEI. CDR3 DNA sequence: TGTGCCAGCACCGGATCAGCGGGGAGCACCGGGGAGCTGTTTTTT. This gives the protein CASTGSAGSTGELFF.

CDR3 in amino acids: CASSQTLDRGVYGYTF. CDR3 DNA sequence: TGCGCCAGCAGCCAGACCCTGGACAGGGGAGTCTATGGCTACACCTTC. The rearrangement links TRBV4-1 to TRBJ1-2; 9 nucleotides align to TRBD1. J was trimmed by 4 bases and V by 3 bases; bases with no gene match: 9. Per germline, CDR1 MGHRA and CDR2 YSYEKL. This CDR3 is built from 16 residues.

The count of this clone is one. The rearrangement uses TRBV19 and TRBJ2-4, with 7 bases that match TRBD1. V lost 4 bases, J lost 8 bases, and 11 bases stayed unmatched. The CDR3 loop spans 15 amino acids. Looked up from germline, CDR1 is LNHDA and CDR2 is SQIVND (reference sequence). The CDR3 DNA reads TGTGCCAGTAGTACAACCGGGACAGCCCATTACATTCAGTACTTC. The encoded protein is CASSTTGTAHYIQYF.

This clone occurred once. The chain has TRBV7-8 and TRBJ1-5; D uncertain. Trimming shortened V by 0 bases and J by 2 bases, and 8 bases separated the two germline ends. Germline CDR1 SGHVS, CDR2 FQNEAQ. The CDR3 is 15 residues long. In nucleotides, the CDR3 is TGTGCCAGCAGCTTAGCACTATCTGGCAATCAGCCCCAGCATTTT. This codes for CASSLALSGNQPQHF. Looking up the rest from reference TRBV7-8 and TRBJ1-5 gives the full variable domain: GAGVSQSPRYKVAKRGQDVALRCDPISGHVSLFWYQQALGQGPEFLTYFQNEAQLDKSGLPSDRFFAERPEGSVSTLKIQRTQQEDSAVYLCASSLALSGNQPQHFGDGTRLSIL.

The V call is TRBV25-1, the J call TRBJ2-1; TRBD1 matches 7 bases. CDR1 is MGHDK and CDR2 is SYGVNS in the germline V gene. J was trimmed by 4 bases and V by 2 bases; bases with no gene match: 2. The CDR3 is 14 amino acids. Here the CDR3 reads CASSEIRGYNEQFF. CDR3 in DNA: TGTGCCAGCAGTGAAATCAGGGGGTACAATGAGCAGTTCTTC. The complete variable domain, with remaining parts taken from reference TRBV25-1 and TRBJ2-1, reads EADIYQTPRYLVIGTGKKITLECSQTMGHDKMYWYQQDPGMELHLIHYSYGVNSTEKGDLSSESTVSRIRTEHFPLTLESARPSHTSQYLCASSEIRGYNEQFFGPGTRLTVL.

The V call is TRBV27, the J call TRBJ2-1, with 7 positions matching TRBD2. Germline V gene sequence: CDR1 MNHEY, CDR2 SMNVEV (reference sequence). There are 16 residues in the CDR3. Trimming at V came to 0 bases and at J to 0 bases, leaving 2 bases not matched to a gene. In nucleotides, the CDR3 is TGTGCCAGCAGTTTATCCGGGAGGAGCTCCTACAATGAGCAGTTCTTC. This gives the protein CASSLSGRSSYNEQFF.

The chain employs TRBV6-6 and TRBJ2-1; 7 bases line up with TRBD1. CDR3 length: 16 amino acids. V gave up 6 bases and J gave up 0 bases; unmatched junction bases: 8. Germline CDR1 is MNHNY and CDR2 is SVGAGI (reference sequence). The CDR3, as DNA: TGTGCCAGCAGACGGACAGGCCAGTCCTCCTACAATGAGCAGTTCTTC. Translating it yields CASRRTGQSSYNEQFF.

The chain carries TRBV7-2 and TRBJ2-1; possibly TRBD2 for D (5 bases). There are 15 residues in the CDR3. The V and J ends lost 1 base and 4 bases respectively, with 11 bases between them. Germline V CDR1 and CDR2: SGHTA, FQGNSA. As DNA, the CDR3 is TGTGCCAGCAGCTTAGGCGGGTTCCCTTACAATGAGCAGTTCTTC. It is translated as CASSLGGFPYNEQFF. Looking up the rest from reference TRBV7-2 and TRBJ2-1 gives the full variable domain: GAGVSQSPSNKVTEKGKDVELRCDPISGHTALYWYRQSLGQGLEFLIYFQGNSAPDKSGLPSDRFSAERTGGSVSTLTIQRTQQEDSAVYLCASSLGGFPYNEQFFGPGTRLTVL.

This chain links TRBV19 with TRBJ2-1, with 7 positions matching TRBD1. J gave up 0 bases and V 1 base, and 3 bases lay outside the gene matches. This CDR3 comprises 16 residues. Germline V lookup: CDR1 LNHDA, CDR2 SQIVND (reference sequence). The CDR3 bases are TGTGCCAGTAGTATAGTCGACAGGGTCTCCTACAATGAGCAGTTCTTC. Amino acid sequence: CASSIVDRVSYNEQFF.

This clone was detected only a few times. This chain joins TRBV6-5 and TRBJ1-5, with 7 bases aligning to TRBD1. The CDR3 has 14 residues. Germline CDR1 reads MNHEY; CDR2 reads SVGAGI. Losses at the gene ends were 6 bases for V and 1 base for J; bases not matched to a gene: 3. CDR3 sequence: CASSQGQSNQPQHF. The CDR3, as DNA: TGTGCCAGCAGCCAGGGACAGAGCAATCAGCCCCAGCATTTT.

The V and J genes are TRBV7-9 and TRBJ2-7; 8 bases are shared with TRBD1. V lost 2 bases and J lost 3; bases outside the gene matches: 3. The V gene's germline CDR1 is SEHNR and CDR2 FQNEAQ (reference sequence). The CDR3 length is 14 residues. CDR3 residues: CASSLQGAYYEQYF. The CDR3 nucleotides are TGTGCCAGCAGCTTACAGGGGGCCTACTACGAGCAGTACTTC.

The CDR3 DNA reads as TGTGCCAGCAGTAATTACCGGACAGTACTAGAGACCCAGTACTTC. It codes for CASSNYRTVLETQYF. The chain recombines TRBV6-2 or TRBV6-3 with TRBJ2-5, with D perhaps TRBD1 (6 bases). The CDR3 contains 15 residues. Trimming took off 5 bases at V and 4 bases at J, with 17 bases between the two ends. Germline CDR1 MNHEY, CDR2 SVGEGT.

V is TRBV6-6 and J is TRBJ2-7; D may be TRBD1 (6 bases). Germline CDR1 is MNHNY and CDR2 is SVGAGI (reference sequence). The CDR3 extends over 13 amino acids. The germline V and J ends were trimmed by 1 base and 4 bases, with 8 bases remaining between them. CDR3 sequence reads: CASSYYRDYEQYV. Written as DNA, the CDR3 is TGTGCCAGCAGTTACTACAGGGATTACGAGCAGTACGTC.

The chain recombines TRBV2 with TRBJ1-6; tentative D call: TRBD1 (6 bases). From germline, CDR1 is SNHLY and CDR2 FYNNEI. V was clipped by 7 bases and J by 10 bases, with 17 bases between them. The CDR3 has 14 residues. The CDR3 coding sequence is TGTGCCAGCAAGAGCCTCCGGGGGGGCTCACCCCTCCACTTT. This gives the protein CASKSLRGGSPLHF. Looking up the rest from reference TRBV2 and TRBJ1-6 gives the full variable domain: EPEVTQTPSHQVTQMGQEVILRCVPISNHLYFYWYRQILGQKVEFLVSFYNNEISEKSEIFDDQFSVERPDGSNFTLKIRSTKLEDSAMYFCASKSLRGGSPLHFGNGTRLTVT.

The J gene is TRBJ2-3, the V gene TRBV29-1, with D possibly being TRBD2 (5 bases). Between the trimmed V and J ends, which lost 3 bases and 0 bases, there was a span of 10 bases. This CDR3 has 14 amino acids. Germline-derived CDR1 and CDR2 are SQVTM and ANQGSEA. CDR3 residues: CSVEGASSTDTQYF. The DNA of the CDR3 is TGCAGCGTTGAGGGAGCGTCTAGCACAGATACGCAGTATTTT.

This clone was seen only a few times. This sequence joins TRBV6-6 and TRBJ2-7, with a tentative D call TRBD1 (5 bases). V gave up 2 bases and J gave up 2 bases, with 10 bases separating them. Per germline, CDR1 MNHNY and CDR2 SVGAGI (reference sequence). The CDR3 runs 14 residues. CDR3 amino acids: CASSYTGTTYEQYF. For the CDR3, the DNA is TGTGCCAGCAGTTACACAGGAACCACCTACGAGCAGTACTTC.

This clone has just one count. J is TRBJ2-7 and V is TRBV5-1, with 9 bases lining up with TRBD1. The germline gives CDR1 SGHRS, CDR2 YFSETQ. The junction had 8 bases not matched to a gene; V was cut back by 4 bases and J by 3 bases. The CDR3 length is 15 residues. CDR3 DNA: TGCGCCAGCAGCGTATTATCGGGACAGGGCTACGAGCAGTACTTC. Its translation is CASSVLSGQGYEQYF. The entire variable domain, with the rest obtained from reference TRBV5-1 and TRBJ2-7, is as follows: KAGVTQTPRYLIKTRGQQVTLSCSPISGHRSVSWYQQTPGQGLQFLFEYFSETQRNKGNFPGRFSGRQFSNSRSEMNVSTLELGDSALYLCASSVLSGQGYEQYFGPGTRLTVT.

The CDR3: CAWSTGTGKNIQYF. Written as DNA, the CDR3 is TGTGCCTGGAGTACTGGGACAGGTAAAAACATTCAGTACTTC. The chain joins TRBV30 to TRBJ2-4, with 8 bases lining up with TRBD1. The trim removed 2 bases at V and 4 bases at J, leaving 4 bases unmatched. Germline assignment: CDR1 GTSNPN and CDR2 SVGIG (reference sequence). The CDR3 covers 14 residues. Based on the CDR3 plus reference TRBV30 and TRBJ2-4, the full variable domain is SQTIHQWPATLVQPVGSPLSLECTVEGTSNPNLYWYRQAAGRGLQLLFYSVGIGQISSEVPQNLSASRPQDRQFILSSKKLLLSDSGFYLCAWSTGTGKNIQYFGAGTRLSVL.

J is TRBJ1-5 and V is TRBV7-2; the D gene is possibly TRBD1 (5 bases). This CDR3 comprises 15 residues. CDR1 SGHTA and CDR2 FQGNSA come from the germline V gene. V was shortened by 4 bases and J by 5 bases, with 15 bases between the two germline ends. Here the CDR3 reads CASSSQGGAYQPQHF. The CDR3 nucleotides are TGTGCCAGCAGCTCCCAAGGAGGGGCCTATCAGCCCCAGCATTTT.

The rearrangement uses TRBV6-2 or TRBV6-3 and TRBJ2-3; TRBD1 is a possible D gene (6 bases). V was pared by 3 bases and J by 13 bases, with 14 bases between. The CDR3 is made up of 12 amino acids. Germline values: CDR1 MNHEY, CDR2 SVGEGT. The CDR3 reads CASSYADRSKYF. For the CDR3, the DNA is TGTGCCAGCAGTTATGCCGACAGGTCCAAGTATTTT.

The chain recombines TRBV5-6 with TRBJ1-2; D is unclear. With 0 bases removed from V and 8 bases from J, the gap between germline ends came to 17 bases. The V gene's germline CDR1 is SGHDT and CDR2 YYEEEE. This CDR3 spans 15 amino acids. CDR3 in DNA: TGTGCCAGCAGCTTGGTAGGCGCACTACGGGAGGGCTACACCTTC. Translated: CASSLVGALREGYTF.